This T cell receptor beta chain is drawn from a study of radiotherapy plus CTLA-4 blockade in lung cancer (dated by TCRdb to 2016 to 2019). At the level of the whole study: Among the enrolled patients, 15% to 20% had an objective response, and 25% to 35% reached disease control.

According to the germline V gene, CDR1 reads KGHSH and CDR2 reads LQKENI. The CDR3 spans 15 residues, from the cysteine through the phenylalanine. This entry keeps only the CDR3 DNA: 45 bases, framed from base 1. V lost 3 bases and J lost 6 bases, and the count of bases not matched to a germline gene is 8. In this study, focal radiation therapy paired with CTLA-4 blockade (ipilimumab) was tested in patients who had chemo-refractory metastatic non-small-cell lung cancer. The library was generated by the immunoSEQ multiplex PCR assay. TCRdb carries this immuneACCESS record with in-frame sequences only. Its versions omit some clonotypes, under half of them owing to an unresolved V gene in the studies checked, with the rest unexplained. The sample data list about 78,000 clones, and approximately 86% of these were observed just once. The biggest ten clones account for approximately 2.2% of the sample.

Overall study outcomes, separate from this receptor: Increased serum interferon-beta after radiation, together with early dynamic changes in blood T cell clones, were reported to be the strongest predictors of response. TCR clones derived from tumors expanded in peripheral blood after treatment with radiotherapy and ipilimumab.

Regarding this clone: It has no known antigen specificity. No clone much larger than this one lies a single base away; base qualities are absent.

The sequenced sample was peripheral blood, obtained from a patient treated with radiotherapy plus ipilimumab. The rearranged segments are TRBV18 and TRBJ2-4; TRBD2 matches 7 bases in the middle. The sequence was obtained from a human donor with non-small cell lung cancer who had a partial response to radiotherapy plus ipilimumab. The nucleotides read TGTGCCAGCTCACCTTTGACCCCGGGAGGAAACATTCAGTACTTC. Its amino acids are CASSPLTPGGNIQYF. Here the CDR3 is joined to the reference TRBV18 and TRBJ2-4 genes, and the full variable domain is: NAGVMQNPRHLVRRRGQEARLRCSPMKGHSHVYWYRQLPEEGLKFMVYLQKENIIDESGMPKERFSAEFPKEGPSILRIQQVVRGDSAAYFCASSPLTPGGNIQYFGAGTRLSVL.